A selection of T cell receptor beta chains follows, all from one sample in a study of technical replicates of blood from a few donors. Libraries were prepared by immunoSEQ multiplex PCR; TCRdb keeps only in-frame clonotypes and omits some of them. This sample has about 12,000 clones, with 85% to 95% found just once. Sequenced material: PBMCs. The source is a human donor in good health. Each CDR3 is given with its conserved first and last residue. D genes are given only for firm matches. Only some rows state a clone size, as once, few, many or a class for expanded clones.

D gene,CDR3 length,V gene,J gene,clone size,CDR3 DNA,CDR3 protein
-,12,TRBV28,TRBJ1-1,-,TGTGCCAGCAGTTTAAGGACAGCTGAAGCTTTCTTT,CASSLRTAEAFF
TRBD1,15,TRBV6-1,TRBJ1-1,-,TGTGCCAGCAGACTTACAGGGGGCGCGAACACTGAAGCTTTCTTT,CASRLTGGANTEAFF
TRBD2,16,TRBV29-1,TRBJ2-3,once,TGCAGCGTCTCCGGGACTAGCGGGAGTGGGGGAGATACGCAGTATTTT,CSVSGTSGSGGDTQYF
-,11,TRBV5-4,TRBJ1-1,-,TGTGCCAGCACGCGAGGCACTGAAGCTTTCTTT,CASTRGTEAFF
-,15,TRBV19,TRBJ2-2,-,TGTGCCAGTAGTTCCCCCCCGTCGAACACCGGGGAGCTGTTTTTT,CASSSPPSNTGELFF
TRBD2,15,TRBV5-1,TRBJ2-3,-,TGCGCCAGCAGCCCTCTAGCGGGATCCCCAGATACGCAGTATTTT,CASSPLAGSPDTQYF
-,19,TRBV7-9,TRBJ1-3,-,TGTGCCAGCAGCTCCATCGAAGGAGACGGATCTACCTCTGGAAACACCATATATTTT,CASSSIEGDGSTSGNTIYF
TRBD1,14,TRBV9,TRBJ2-7,once,TGTGCCAGCAGCCAAACAGGGGCCCCCTACGAGCAGTACTTC,CASSQTGAPYEQYF
-,14,TRBV19,TRBJ2-3,once,TGTGCCAGTAGTATAGACGGTCGTTCGGATACGCAGTATTTT,CASSIDGRSDTQYF
TRBD1,15,TRBV30,TRBJ1-2,-,TGTGCCTGGAGTAAAAATCAAGGGACAGGATCTGGCTACACCTTC,CAWSKNQGTGSGYTF
-,14,TRBV5-1,TRBJ2-7,-,TGCGCCAGCAGCTTTGACAGGTCGTCCGACGAGCAGTACTTC,CASSFDRSSDEQYF